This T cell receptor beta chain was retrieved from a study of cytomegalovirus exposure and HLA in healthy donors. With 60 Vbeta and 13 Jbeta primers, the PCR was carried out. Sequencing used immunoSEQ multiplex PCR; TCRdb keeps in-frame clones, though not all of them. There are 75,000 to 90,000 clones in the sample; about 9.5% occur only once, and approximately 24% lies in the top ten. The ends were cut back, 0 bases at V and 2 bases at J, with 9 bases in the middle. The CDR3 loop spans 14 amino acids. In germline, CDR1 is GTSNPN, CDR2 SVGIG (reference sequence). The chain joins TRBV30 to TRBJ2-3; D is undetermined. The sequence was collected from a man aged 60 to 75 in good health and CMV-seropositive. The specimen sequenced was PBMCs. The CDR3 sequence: CAWSVNSPTDTQYF. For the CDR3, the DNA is TGTGCCTGGAGTGTAAACAGTCCCACAGATACGCAGTATTTT.